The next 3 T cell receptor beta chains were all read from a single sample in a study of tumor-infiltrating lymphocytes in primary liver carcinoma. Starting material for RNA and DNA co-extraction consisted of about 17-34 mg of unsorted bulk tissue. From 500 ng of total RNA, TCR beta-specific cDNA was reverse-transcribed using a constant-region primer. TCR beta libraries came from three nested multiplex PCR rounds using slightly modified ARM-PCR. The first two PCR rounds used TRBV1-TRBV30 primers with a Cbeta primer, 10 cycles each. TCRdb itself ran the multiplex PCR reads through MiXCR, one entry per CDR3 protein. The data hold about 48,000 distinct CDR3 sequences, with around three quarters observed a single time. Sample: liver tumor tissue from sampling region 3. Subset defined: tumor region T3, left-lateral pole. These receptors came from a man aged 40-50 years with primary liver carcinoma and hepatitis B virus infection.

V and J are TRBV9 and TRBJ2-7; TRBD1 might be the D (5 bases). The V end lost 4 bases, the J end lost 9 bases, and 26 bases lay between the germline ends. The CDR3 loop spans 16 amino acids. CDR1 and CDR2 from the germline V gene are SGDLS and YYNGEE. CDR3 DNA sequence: TGTGCCAGCAGCCCTGACGTGAGTCTAGGGGCCCTGGGGCAGTACTTC. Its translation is CASSPDVSLGALGQYF.

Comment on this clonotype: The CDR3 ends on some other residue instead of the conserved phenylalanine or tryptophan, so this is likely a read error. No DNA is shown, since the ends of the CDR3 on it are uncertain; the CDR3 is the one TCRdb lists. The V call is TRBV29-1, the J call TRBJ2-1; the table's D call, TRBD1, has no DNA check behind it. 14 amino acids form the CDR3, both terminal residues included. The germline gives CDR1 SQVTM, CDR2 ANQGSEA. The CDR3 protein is CSELPGQGVDEWFY.

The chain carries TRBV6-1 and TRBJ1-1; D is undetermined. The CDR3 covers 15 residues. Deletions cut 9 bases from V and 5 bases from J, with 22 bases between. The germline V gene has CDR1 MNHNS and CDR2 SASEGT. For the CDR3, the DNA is TGTGCCAGTAGCGTTCAAGAGGGTCGGAGTACTGAAGCTTTCTTT. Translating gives CASSVQEGRSTEAFF.